The entry below gives a single T cell receptor beta chain sequence along with its context. Participants reported their clinical history, and cohort assignment relied on those reports. These data come from a study of blood T cell repertoires in COVID-19. Study context: Both acute and convalescent COVID-19 samples were obtained from the United States, Italy and Spain.

Germline V gene sequence: CDR1 SGHRS, CDR2 YFSETQ. V gave up 7 bases and J gave up 0 bases, with 15 bases separating them. The CDR3 extends over 15 amino acids. Clones were sequenced by immunoSEQ multiplex PCR, and TCRdb holds only the in-frame ones, with some missing. The sample records hundreds of thousands of clones, over 85% being singletons. The sample consisted of PBMCs or T cells enriched from blood (not recorded which). The origin of this receptor is a woman aged 45-59 years who had been exposed to COVID-19. The chain is built from TRBV5-1 and TRBJ2-3; D is unclear. CDR3 loop: CASRRRVGSTDTQYF. The CDR3 DNA reads TGCGCCAGCCGCCGCAGAGTCGGGAGCACAGATACGCAGTATTTT.